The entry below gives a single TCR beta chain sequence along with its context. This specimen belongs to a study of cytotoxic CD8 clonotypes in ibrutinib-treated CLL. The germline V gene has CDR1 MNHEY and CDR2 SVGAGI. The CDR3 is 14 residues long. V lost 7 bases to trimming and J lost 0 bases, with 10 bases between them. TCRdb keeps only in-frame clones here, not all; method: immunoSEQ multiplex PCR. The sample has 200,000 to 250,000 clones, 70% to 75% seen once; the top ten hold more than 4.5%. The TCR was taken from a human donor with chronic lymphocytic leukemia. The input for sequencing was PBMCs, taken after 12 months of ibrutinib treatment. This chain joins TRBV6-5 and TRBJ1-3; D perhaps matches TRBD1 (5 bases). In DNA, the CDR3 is TGTGCCAGCAAAGGGGAGGTCTCTGGAAACACCATATATTTT. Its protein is CASKGEVSGNTIYF.